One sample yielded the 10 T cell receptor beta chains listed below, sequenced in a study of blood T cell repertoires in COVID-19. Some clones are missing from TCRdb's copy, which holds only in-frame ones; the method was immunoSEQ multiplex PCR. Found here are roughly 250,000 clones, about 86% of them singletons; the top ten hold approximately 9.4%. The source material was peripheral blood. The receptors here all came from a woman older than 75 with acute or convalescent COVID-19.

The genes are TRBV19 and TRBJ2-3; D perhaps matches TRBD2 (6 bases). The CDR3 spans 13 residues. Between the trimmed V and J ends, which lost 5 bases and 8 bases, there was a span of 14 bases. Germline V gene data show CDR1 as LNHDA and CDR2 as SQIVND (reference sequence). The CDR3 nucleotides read TGTGCCAGTAGTCCTGGGACTCCGGGTACGCAGTATTTT. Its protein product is CASSPGTPGTQYF.

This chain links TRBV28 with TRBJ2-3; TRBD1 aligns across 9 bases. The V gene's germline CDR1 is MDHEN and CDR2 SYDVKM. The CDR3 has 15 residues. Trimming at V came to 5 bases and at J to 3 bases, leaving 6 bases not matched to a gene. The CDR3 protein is CASSPDRGPTDTQYF. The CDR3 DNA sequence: TGTGCCAGCAGTCCGGACAGGGGTCCGACAGATACGCAGTATTTT.

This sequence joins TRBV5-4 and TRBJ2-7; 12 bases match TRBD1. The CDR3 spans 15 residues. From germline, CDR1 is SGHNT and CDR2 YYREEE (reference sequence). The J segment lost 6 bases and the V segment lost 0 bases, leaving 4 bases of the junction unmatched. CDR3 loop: CASSLGGTGGTEQYF. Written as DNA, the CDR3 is TGTGCCAGCAGCTTGGGAGGGACAGGGGGCACCGAGCAGTACTTC.

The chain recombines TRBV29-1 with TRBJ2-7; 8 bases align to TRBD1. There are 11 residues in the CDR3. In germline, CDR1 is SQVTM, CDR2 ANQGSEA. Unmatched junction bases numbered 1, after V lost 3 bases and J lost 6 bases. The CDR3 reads CSVETGAEQYF. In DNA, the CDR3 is TGCAGCGTTGAGACAGGGGCCGAGCAGTACTTC.

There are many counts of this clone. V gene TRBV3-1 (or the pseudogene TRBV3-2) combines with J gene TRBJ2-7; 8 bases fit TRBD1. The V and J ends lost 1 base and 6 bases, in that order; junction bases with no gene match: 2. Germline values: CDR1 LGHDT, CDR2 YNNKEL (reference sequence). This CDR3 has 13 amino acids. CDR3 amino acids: CASSQGDRGEQYF. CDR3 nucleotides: TGTGCCAGCAGCCAAGGAGACAGGGGCGAGCAGTACTTC.

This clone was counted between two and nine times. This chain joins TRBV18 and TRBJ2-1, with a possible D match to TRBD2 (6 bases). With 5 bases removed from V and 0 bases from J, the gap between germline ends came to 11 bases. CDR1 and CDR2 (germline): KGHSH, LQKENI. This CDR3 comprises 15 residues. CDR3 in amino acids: CASSGRGSSYNEQFF. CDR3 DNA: TGTGCCAGCTCAGGGCGGGGAAGCTCCTACAATGAGCAGTTCTTC.

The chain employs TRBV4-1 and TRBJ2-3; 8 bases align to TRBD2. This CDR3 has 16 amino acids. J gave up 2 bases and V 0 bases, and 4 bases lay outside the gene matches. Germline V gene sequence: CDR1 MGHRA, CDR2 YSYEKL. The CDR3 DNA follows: TGCGCCAGCAGCCAAGATATAGCGGGGAACACAGATACGCAGTATTTT. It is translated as CASSQDIAGNTDTQYF.

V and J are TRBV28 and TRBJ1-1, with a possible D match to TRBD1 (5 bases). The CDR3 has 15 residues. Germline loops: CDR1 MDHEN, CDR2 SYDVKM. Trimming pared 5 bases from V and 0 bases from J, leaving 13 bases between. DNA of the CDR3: TGTGCCAGCAGTACCCGACAGAAAATGAACACTGAAGCTTTCTTT. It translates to CASSTRQKMNTEAFF.

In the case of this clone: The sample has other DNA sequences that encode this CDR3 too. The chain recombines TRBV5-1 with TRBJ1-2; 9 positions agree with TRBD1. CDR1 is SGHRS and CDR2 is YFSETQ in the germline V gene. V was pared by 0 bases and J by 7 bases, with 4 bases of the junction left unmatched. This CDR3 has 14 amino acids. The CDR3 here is CASSLGTGAGGYTF. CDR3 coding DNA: TGCGCCAGCAGCTTGGGGACAGGGGCTGGTGGCTACACCTTC.

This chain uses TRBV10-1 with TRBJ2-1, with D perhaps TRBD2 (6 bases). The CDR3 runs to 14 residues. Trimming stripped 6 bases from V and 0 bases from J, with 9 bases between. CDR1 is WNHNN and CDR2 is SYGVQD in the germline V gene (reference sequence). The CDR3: CASSAGGSYNEQFF. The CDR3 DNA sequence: TGCGCCAGCAGCGCCGGGGGCTCCTACAATGAGCAGTTCTTC.